Presented here are 4 T cell receptor beta chains from one specimen sequenced in a study of PD-1 blockade in classical Hodgkin lymphoma. Brentuximab vedotin exposure varied, and every patient relapsed after autologous stem cell transplantation. Only in-frame clones appear in the TCRdb table, and some are missing; sequencing was by immunoSEQ multiplex PCR. This sample yields about 22,000 clones, of which roughly 80% are seen a single time; roughly 8% belongs to the top ten. The source was peripheral blood mononuclear cells (PBMCs), collected before the second cycle of nivolumab. The receptors come from a human donor with classical Hodgkin lymphoma.

A few counts support this clone. This sequence joins TRBV20-1 and TRBJ1-1; D gene ambiguous. The ends were cut back, 5 bases at V and 11 bases at J, with 9 bases in the middle. Germline assignment: CDR1 DFQATT and CDR2 SNEGSKA (reference sequence). This CDR3 region has 9 residues. CDR3 sequence (DNA): TGCAGTGCTGTACGAGGGGCTTTCTTT. Translation gives CSAVRGAFF.

The chain combines TRBV29-1 with TRBJ1-1; D remains ambiguous. Germline assignment: CDR1 SQVTM and CDR2 ANQGSEA. The CDR3 is made up of 13 amino acids. Trimming stripped 2 bases from V and 5 bases from J, with 12 bases between. The CDR3 nucleotides are TGCAGCGTTGAACGGGGAAGGGAGACTGAAGCTTTCTTT. Protein sequence: CSVERGRETEAFF.

The DNA for the CDR3 is TGTGCCAGCAGTGAAGACAGGGGGTCTCGGGAGACCCAGTACTTC. The encoded protein is CASSEDRGSRETQYF. This chain uses TRBV2 with TRBJ2-5, with 8 bases lining up with TRBD1. Germline CDR1 is SNHLY and CDR2 is FYNNEI. The junction had 6 bases not matched to a gene; V was cut back by 1 base and J by 5 bases. The CDR3 contains 15 residues.

The CDR3 bases are TGTGCCAGCAGTTTCATAATTTTGGGGAGCTCCTTCACAGATACGCAGTATTTT. This sequence encodes CASSFIILGSSFTDTQYF. The chain links TRBV28 to TRBJ2-3, with TRBD2 as a possible D gene (5 bases). The CDR3 totals 18 residues. Germline V lookup: CDR1 MDHEN, CDR2 SYDVKM. V lost 3 bases and J 2 bases, leaving 21 bases between the germline ends.